Each of the 19 T cell receptor beta chains below was sequenced from the same sample in a study of T cell responses to AZD1222 COVID-19 vaccine. TCRdb keeps only in-frame clones here, not all; method: immunoSEQ multiplex PCR. The repertoire holds fewer than 200,000 clones, with approximately 90% as singletons. Source: peripheral blood, taken on day 0 of AZD1222 vaccination. These TCRs come from an adult in good health.

The CDR3: CASSFSTVNTEAFF. The CDR3 coding sequence is TGTGCCAGCAGTTTCTCGACAGTGAACACTGAAGCTTTCTTT. The V gene is TRBV27, the J gene TRBJ1-1; possibly TRBD1 for D (5 bases). CDR1 is MNHEY, CDR2 SMNVEV, per germline (reference sequence). V was clipped by 3 bases and J by 0 bases, with 8 bases between them. This CDR3 is built from 14 residues.

This clone was counted only a few times. V and J are TRBV19 and TRBJ1-5; tentatively, D is TRBD1 (5 bases). The germline V gene encodes CDR1 LNHDA and CDR2 SQIVND (reference sequence). CDR3 size: 17 residues. The V gene lost 6 bases and the J gene lost 7 bases, with 25 bases spanning the gap. CDR3 nucleotide sequence: TGTGCCAGTAGCCCGGGACGGACAACGAGCAATTACCAGCCCCAGCATTTT. Translating it yields CASSPGRTTSNYQPQHF.

In this sample, this clone turned up once. The V and J genes are TRBV6-5 and TRBJ2-1; TRBD1 or TRBD2 may be the D gene (5 bases each). Germline V gene lookup returns CDR1 MNHEY and CDR2 SVGAGI. V lost 7 bases and J 6 bases, leaving 19 bases between the germline ends. This CDR3 has 15 amino acids. The CDR3, as DNA: TGTGCCAGCACCCAAATAGGGGCAGGGACCAATGAGCAGTTCTTC. Translated: CASTQIGAGTNEQFF.

The gene calls are TRBV5-5 and TRBJ1-1; D not resolved. CDR1 is SGHKS and CDR2 is YYEKEE in the germline V gene (reference sequence). The CDR3 contains 15 residues. With 4 bases removed from V and 0 bases from J, the gap between germline ends came to 13 bases. The CDR3 here is CASSPKAGMNTEAFF. DNA for the CDR3: TGTGCCAGCAGCCCCAAAGCGGGTATGAACACTGAAGCTTTCTTT.

CDR3 in DNA: TGCGCCAGCAGGCCAGGACAGGCGAACACTGAAGCTTTCTTT. Its translation is CASRPGQANTEAFF. The J gene is TRBJ1-1, the V gene TRBV5-1; 7 nucleotides match TRBD1. The CDR3 runs to 14 residues. Germline trimming cut 5 bases from V and 1 base from J; bases unmatched to any gene: 5. Germline CDR1 SGHRS, CDR2 YFSETQ.

The rearrangement links TRBV9 to TRBJ2-7; 10 bases are shared with TRBD2. Germline V gene sequence: CDR1 SGDLS, CDR2 YYNGEE. CDR3 length equals 15 residues. The junction had 7 bases not matched to a gene; V was cut back by 0 bases and J by 7 bases. This CDR3 is CASSVGSGRAREQYF. The CDR3 nucleotides are TGTGCCAGCAGCGTAGGAAGCGGGAGGGCCCGGGAGCAGTACTTC.

The rearrangement joins TRBV5-1 to TRBJ2-7; D gene ambiguous. V was clipped by 2 bases and J by 1 base, with 7 bases between them. This CDR3 is 13 amino acids long. Germline-derived CDR1 and CDR2 are SGHRS and YFSETQ. The CDR3 nucleotides read TGCGCCAGCAGCTTTGACTCATCCTACGAGCAGTACTTC. This sequence encodes CASSFDSSYEQYF.

As for this clone: Other DNA sequences in the sample encode the same CDR3. This chain connects TRBV11-2 to TRBJ1-5, with unresolved D. This CDR3 spans 14 amino acids. Germline loops: CDR1 SGHAT, CDR2 FQNNGV. V was pared by 1 base and J by 0 bases, with 4 bases between. CDR3 in DNA: TGTGCCAGCAGCTTAGGCTCTAGCAATCAGCCCCAGCATTTT. This gives the protein CASSLGSSNQPQHF.

The rearrangement uses TRBV9 and TRBJ1-1; TRBD1 might be the D (5 bases). V was pared by 0 bases and J by 3 bases, with 15 bases between. The germline V gene has CDR1 SGDLS and CDR2 YYNGEE. The CDR3 has 16 amino acids. CDR3 coding DNA: TGTGCCAGCAGCGTAGGTTGGGGGGAGATGGACACTGAAGCTTTCTTT. Its translation is CASSVGWGEMDTEAFF.

This clone was observed a few times. This chain uses TRBV15 with TRBJ2-3; D gene ambiguous. Germline assignment: CDR1 LNHNV and CDR2 YYDKDF (reference sequence). Trimming stripped 3 bases from V and 1 base from J, with 5 bases between. This CDR3 has 13 amino acids. CDR3 loop: CATSRGGTDTQYF. The CDR3 DNA sequence: TGTGCCACCAGCAGGGGTGGCACAGATACGCAGTATTTT.

CDR3 DNA sequence: TGCAGTGCTAGTGGGGAGGGGGCTAACTATGGCTACACCTTC. Residues: CSASGEGANYGYTF. This rearrangement joins TRBV20-1 to TRBJ1-2; D possibly corresponds to TRBD1 (6 bases). Trimming removed 3 bases at V and 0 bases at J, with 11 bases between. The germline V gene encodes CDR1 DFQATT and CDR2 SNEGSKA (reference sequence). The CDR3 is made up of 14 amino acids.

This sequence joins TRBV19 and TRBJ2-7; TRBD1 aligns across 7 bases. Per the germline V gene, CDR1 is LNHDA and CDR2 is SQIVND (reference sequence). This CDR3 spans 14 amino acids. The V gene end was trimmed by 2 bases and the J gene end by 3 bases; junction bases not matched to a gene: 4. CDR3: CASSIQGVIYEQYF. As DNA, the CDR3 is TGTGCCAGTAGTATACAGGGGGTGATCTACGAGCAGTACTTC.

The chain has TRBV7-9 and TRBJ1-2; tentative D call: TRBD1 (5 bases). V was clipped by 5 bases and J by 8 bases, with 15 bases between them. The germline V gene encodes CDR1 SEHNR and CDR2 FQNEAQ (reference sequence). The CDR3 has 13 amino acids. The CDR3 DNA reads TGTGCCAGCAGCCGTGGGGACGCAGGCGGCTACACCTTC. Residues: CASSRGDAGGYTF.

V usage is TRBV28 and J usage is TRBJ1-5; possible D gene TRBD1, 5 bases. The V and J ends lost 5 bases and 0 bases respectively, with 20 bases between them. Germline V gene data show CDR1 as MDHEN and CDR2 as SYDVKM. The CDR3 runs 18 residues. CDR3 sequence: CASSPTGLARRSNQPQHF. The CDR3 nucleotides read TGTGCCAGCAGTCCTACGGGACTGGCAAGACGTAGCAATCAGCCCCAGCATTTT.

This clone is a singleton in its sample. The V call is TRBV24-1, the J call TRBJ2-3; D is ambiguous. The germline V gene has CDR1 KGHDR and CDR2 SFDVKD. With 6 bases removed from V and 3 bases from J, the gap between germline ends came to 12 bases. The CDR3 runs to 14 residues. The CDR3 loop is CATSSSGRTDTQYF. The CDR3 bases are TGTGCCACCAGTTCCTCTGGGCGGACAGATACGCAGTATTTT.

The rearrangement uses TRBV11-2 and TRBJ2-7; D could derive from TRBD1 or TRBD2 (5 bases each). Trimming stripped 5 bases from V and 0 bases from J, with 14 bases between. The CDR3 has 15 amino acids. CDR1 is SGHAT and CDR2 is FQNNGV in the germline V gene. CDR3 residues: CASSIRDGSSYEQYF. As DNA, the CDR3 is TGTGCCAGCAGCATACGGGACGGCAGCTCCTACGAGCAGTACTTC.

The chain combines TRBV5-1 with TRBJ2-7, with 7 nucleotides matching TRBD1. The V and J ends lost 4 bases and 0 bases, in that order; junction bases with no gene match: 4. Germline values: CDR1 SGHRS, CDR2 YFSETQ. This CDR3 contains 14 residues. CDR3 residues: CASSVQGSSYEQYF. The CDR3 DNA follows: TGCGCCAGCAGCGTACAGGGGAGCTCCTACGAGCAGTACTTC.

CDR3 sequence (DNA): TGTGCCAGTGAACTAGCGGGAGTAGAGACCCAGTACTTC. Its protein product is CASELAGVETQYF. The chain recombines TRBV3-1 (or the pseudogene TRBV3-2) with TRBJ2-5, with 11 bases aligning to TRBD2. Germline CDR1 LGHDT, CDR2 YNNKEL (reference sequence). The junction had 4 bases not matched to a gene; V was cut back by 9 bases and J by 4 bases. The CDR3 spans 13 residues.

The CDR3 loop reads CASSQESRTGSYNEQFF. CDR3 sequence (DNA): TGTGCCAGCAGCCAAGAATCCAGGACAGGATCCTACAATGAGCAGTTCTTC. This sequence joins TRBV3-1 (or the pseudogene TRBV3-2) and TRBJ2-1, with 7 bases fitting TRBD1. The CDR3 has 17 amino acids. The germline CDR1 and CDR2 sequences are LGHDT and YNNKEL (reference sequence). The ends lost 0 bases at V and 1 base at J; junction bases unmatched: 6.